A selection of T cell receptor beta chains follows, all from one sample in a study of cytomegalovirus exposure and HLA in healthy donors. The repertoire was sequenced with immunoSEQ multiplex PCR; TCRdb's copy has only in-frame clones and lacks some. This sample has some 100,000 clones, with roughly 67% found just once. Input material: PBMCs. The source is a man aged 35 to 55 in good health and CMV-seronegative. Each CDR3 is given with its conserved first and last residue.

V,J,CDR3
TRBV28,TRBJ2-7,CATVLTGTYEQYF
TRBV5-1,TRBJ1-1,CASSLDSLNTEAFF
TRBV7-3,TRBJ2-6,CASSLFTSGGAGANVLTF
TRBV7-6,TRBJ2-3,CASSLEGPLWYF
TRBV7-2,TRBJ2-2,CASSRPRGFSGELFF
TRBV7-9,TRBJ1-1,CSSSLSRGTEAFF
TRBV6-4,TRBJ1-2,CASSQSGGNYGYTF
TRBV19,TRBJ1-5,CASSPQAGLITYSNQPQHF
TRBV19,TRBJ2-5,CASSIGAGPQETQYF
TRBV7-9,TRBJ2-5,CASSSRTSGEGGETQYF
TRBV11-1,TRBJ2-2,CASSRAGTGELFF
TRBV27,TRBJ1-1,CASSLLLGTGTNTEAFF
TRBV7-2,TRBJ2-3,CASSLVWRLSPSTDTQYF
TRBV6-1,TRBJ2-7,CASSESGEGGYEQYF
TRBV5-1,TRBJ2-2,CASSLAEVAGARNTGELFF
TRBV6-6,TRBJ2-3,CASLRTDTQYF
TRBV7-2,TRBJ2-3,CASSLDGSGGTDTQYF
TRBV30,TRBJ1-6,CAWSRTMSSYNSPLHF